This TCR beta chain was sequenced during a study of CD8 T cells in ankylosing spondylitis. Study-wide findings and caveats: Characteristic, it appeared, of ankylosing spondylitis blood was a TCR beta motif of about eight highly homologous variants. Clones linked to disease, bearing a CD8+ phenotype, were relatively rare in peripheral blood.

Libraries of TCR beta came from quantitative 5'-RACE with molecular barcodes. TCRdb fed the 5' RACE reads into MiXCR, producing one record per CDR3 protein. In the table there are 200,000 to 250,000 distinct CDR3 sequences, about 6.7% of which are singletons. This clonotype came up many times. Its antigen is currently unknown. Germline V lookup: CDR1 LGHNT, CDR2 FRNRAP. The CDR3 length is 13 residues. The V gene lost 3 bases and the J gene lost 6 bases, with 11 bases spanning the gap. The specimen was blood, either unsorted or a sorted T cell fraction (not recorded which). This TCR came from a male donor with ankylosing spondylitis. The V call is TRBV12-5, the J call TRBJ1-2; TRBD1 is a possible D gene (5 bases). CDR3 sequence (DNA): TGTGCTAGTGGTTTTCGGGGGTCAGATGGCTACACCTTC. Encoded protein: CASGFRGSDGYTF.